These 30 T cell receptor beta chains were all obtained from the same sample, sequenced in a study of beta chain features in type 1 diabetes. Overall study results and limits: All four CD4+ subsets of Type 1 diabetes patients contained TCRB CDR3s that were moderately but significantly shorter.

The authors reverse transcribed all of the isolated RNA, so sequencing captured expressed TCRB transcripts. Assay used: immunoSEQ multiplex PCR; TCRdb lists only in-frame clones, some missing. The repertoire holds a few hundred thousand clones, with 16% as singletons. These receptors are not linked to any known antigen. Sequenced sample: naive CD4+ T cells from blood. The receptors originated from a man aged 30 to 45 with type 1 diabetes.

The chain joins TRBV10-3 to TRBJ2-1, with D hard to call. Trimming left V 4 bases short and J 0 bases short, with 19 bases between. The germline CDR1 and CDR2 sequences are ENHRY and SYGVKD. The length of the CDR3 is 18 residues. In DNA, the CDR3 is TGTGCCATCAGTGGACTGGCTGAGCCATCGGGCTCCTACAATGAGCAGTTCTTC. Its translation is CAISGLAEPSGSYNEQFF.

This clone was picked up a small number of times. The rearrangement joins TRBV29-1 to TRBJ1-5; D gene unclear. Germline-derived CDR1 and CDR2 are SQVTM and ANQGSEA. V was pared by 2 bases and J by 1 base, with 6 bases between. The CDR3 is made up of 13 amino acids. CDR3 nucleotides: TGCAGCGTTGAATTGTCGAGCAATCAGCCCCAGCATTTT. Translating it yields CSVELSSNQPQHF.

This chain links TRBV29-1 with TRBJ2-5, with 8 positions matching TRBD1. After removal of 6 bases from V and 2 bases from J, the junction contained 5 bases not matched to a gene. The CDR3 is made up of 13 amino acids. CDR1 and CDR2 (germline): SQVTM, ANQGSEA. CDR3 nucleotides: TGCAGCGTCAATCGACAGGGGCAAGAGACCCAGTACTTC. As protein: CSVNRQGQETQYF. The variable domain in full, completed from reference TRBV29-1 and TRBJ2-5, reads SAVISQKPSRDICQRGTSLTIQCQVDSQVTMMFWYRQQPGQSLTLIATANQGSEATYESGFVIDKFPISRPNLTFSTLTVSNMSPEDSSIYLCSVNRQGQETQYFGPGTRLLVL.

The chain recombines TRBV23-1 with TRBJ1-5; D not certain. TRBV23-1 is assigned to the ORF class and has an uncertain function. V was pared by 7 bases and J by 5 bases, with 9 bases between. The CDR3 consists of 12 residues. CDR3 DNA sequence: TGCGCCAGCATAGGCTGCTATCAGCCCCAGCATTTT. This translates into CASIGCYQPQHF.

The chain couples TRBV20-1 to TRBJ2-1; D ambiguous. The CDR3 has 11 residues. Between the trimmed V and J ends, which lost 5 bases and 8 bases, there was a span of 10 bases. Looked up from germline, CDR1 is DFQATT and CDR2 is SNEGSKA (reference sequence). DNA for the CDR3: TGCAGTGCTGGGCTCCGCGATGAGCAGTTCTTC. Translating it yields CSAGLRDEQFF.

In its sample, this clone was seen a few times. J is TRBJ2-1 and V is TRBV7-6; 13 bases fit TRBD2. Per the germline V gene, CDR1 is SGHVS and CDR2 is FNYEAQ. V lost 8 bases, J lost 2 bases, and 15 bases stayed unmatched. The CDR3 is 19 amino acids. Here the CDR3 reads CASGRRGTSGRVTYNEQFF. The CDR3 DNA reads as TGTGCCAGCGGCCGTCGTGGAACTAGCGGGAGGGTTACCTACAATGAGCAGTTCTTC.

This chain uses TRBV9 with TRBJ2-1; the D is unclear. In germline, CDR1 is SGDLS, CDR2 YYNGEE. The CDR3 has 15 amino acids. Trimming took 1 base from V and 5 from J, leaving 13 bases between them. CDR3 region: CASSVSRSGNNEQFF. The CDR3 coding sequence is TGTGCCAGCAGCGTATCCCGTAGTGGGAACAATGAGCAGTTCTTC. Full variable domain (outside the CDR3, taken from reference TRBV9 and TRBJ2-1): DSGVTQTPKHLITATGQRVTLRCSPRSGDLSVYWYQQSLDQGLQFLIQYYNGEERAKGNILERFSAQQFPDLHSELNLSSLELGDSALYFCASSVSRSGNNEQFFGPGTRLTVL.

This clone was recorded a few times. V usage is TRBV15 and J usage is TRBJ2-5, with D hard to call. The CDR3 is 15 residues long. The V end was cut by 1 base, the J end by 4 bases, with 13 bases between. The V gene's germline CDR1 is LNHNV and CDR2 YYDKDF (reference sequence). Here the CDR3 reads CATSRARDIGETQYF. The CDR3 DNA is TGTGCCACCAGCAGAGCTAGGGATATTGGAGAGACCCAGTACTTC.

The chain joins TRBV28 to TRBJ2-5; D is possibly TRBD1 (6 bases). Germline values: CDR1 MDHEN, CDR2 SYDVKM. CDR3 length: 11 amino acids. The germline V and J ends were trimmed by 6 bases and 9 bases, with 11 bases remaining between them. The CDR3 region is CASSLNRAQYF. CDR3 in DNA: TGTGCCAGCAGCCTGAACAGGGCCCAGTACTTC. Based on the CDR3 plus reference TRBV28 and TRBJ2-5, the full variable domain is DVKVTQSSRYLVKRTGEKVFLECVQDMDHENMFWYRQDPGLGLRLIYFSYDVKMKEKGDIPEGYSVSREKKERFSLILESASTNQTSMYLCASSLNRAQYFGPGTRLLVL.

This clone occurred a few times. J is TRBJ2-3 and V is TRBV28; 8 positions match TRBD2. Germline lookup yields CDR1 MDHEN and CDR2 SYDVKM. V was pared by 4 bases and J by 5 bases, with 11 bases of the junction left unmatched. The CDR3 loop spans 16 amino acids. DNA of the CDR3: TGTGCCAGCAGTTCCCGACTAGCGCCCGCAGAAGATACGCAGTATTTT. Amino acids: CASSSRLAPAEDTQYF.

This chain links TRBV9 with TRBJ2-1, with 10 bases aligning to TRBD2. Looked up from germline, CDR1 is SGDLS and CDR2 is YYNGEE. V trimming: 0 bases; J trimming: 8 bases; junction bases outside the gene matches: 5. The CDR3 is made up of 15 amino acids. CDR3: CASSVGPSGSDEQFF. The CDR3 nucleotides are TGTGCCAGCAGCGTAGGTCCTAGCGGGAGTGATGAGCAGTTCTTC.

V usage is TRBV7-9 and J usage is TRBJ2-1; a possible D gene is TRBD2 (5 bases). The V end was cut by 7 bases, the J end by 7 bases, with 14 bases between. The CDR3 runs to 13 residues. Germline V lookup: CDR1 SEHNR, CDR2 FQNEAQ (reference sequence). CDR3 sequence: CASMVVGENEQFF. The CDR3 coding sequence is TGTGCCAGCATGGTAGTCGGGGAGAATGAGCAGTTCTTC.

This clone turned up a few times. The chain recombines TRBV9 with TRBJ2-3; D is perhaps TRBD1 or TRBD2 (5 bases each). This CDR3 is 16 amino acids long. Deletions cut 4 bases from V and 6 bases from J, with 21 bases between. The germline CDR1 and CDR2 sequences are SGDLS and YYNGEE. The CDR3 sequence is CASSRSGTQYRDTQYF. For the CDR3, the DNA is TGTGCCAGCAGCAGATCCGGGACCCAATATCGGGATACGCAGTATTTT.

The chain joins TRBV19 to TRBJ2-7, with 10 nucleotides matching TRBD2. The CDR3 is made up of 14 amino acids. J gave up 4 bases and V 5 bases, and 5 bases lay outside the gene matches. CDR1 LNHDA and CDR2 SQIVND come from the germline V gene (reference sequence). The CDR3 region is CASSLNSGRYEQYF. The DNA for the CDR3 is TGTGCCAGTAGTCTCAATAGCGGGAGGTACGAGCAGTACTTC.

This clone has only a few counts. This sequence joins TRBV14 and TRBJ2-2; D is unresolved. There are 14 residues in the CDR3. Germline values: CDR1 SGHDN, CDR2 FVKESK. V lost 1 base, J lost 5 bases, and 8 bases lay in between. CDR3 nucleotides: TGTGCCAGCAGCCAAGGGATCCTGACCGGGGAGCTGTTTTTT. This encodes CASSQGILTGELFF.

This clone was detected only a few times. CDR3 residues: CASSPQNEQFF. In DNA form, the CDR3 reads TGTGCCAGCAGCCCCCAGAATGAGCAGTTCTTC. The chain links TRBV7-9 to TRBJ2-1; D gene unclear. Germline CDR1 and CDR2: SEHNR and FQNEAQ (reference sequence). There are 11 residues in the CDR3. The V end lost 5 bases, the J end lost 7 bases, and 6 bases lay between the germline ends.

CDR3 in amino acids: CASSRRGAGNGYLPYEQYF. In DNA form, the CDR3 reads TGTGCCAGCAGCCGGCGGGGTGCGGGTAACGGATATCTCCCCTACGAGCAGTACTTC. This chain uses TRBV13 with TRBJ2-7; D may be TRBD2 (6 bases). CDR3 length equals 19 residues. The V gene lost 5 bases and the J gene lost 2 bases, with 28 bases spanning the gap. From germline, CDR1 is PRHDT and CDR2 FYEKMQ (reference sequence).

The table lists this clone with a few counts. Additional DNA sequences in this sample encode the identical CDR3. V gene TRBV7-2 combines with J gene TRBJ2-1; TRBD1 might be the D (5 bases). V lost 5 bases to trimming and J lost 0 bases, with 11 bases between them. The CDR3 length is 15 residues. Germline CDR1 is SGHTA and CDR2 is FQGNSA. As DNA, the CDR3 is TGTGCCAGCAGCCCGACAGCGAGCTCCTACAATGAGCAGTTCTTC. Translating gives CASSPTASSYNEQFF.

A remark on this clone: The same CDR3 is also encoded by other DNA sequences in this sample. Written as DNA, the CDR3 is TGTGCCTGGAGTGTAAGCGTAAACACTGAAGCTTTCTTT. Translation: CAWSVSVNTEAFF. V gene TRBV30 combines with J gene TRBJ1-1; D gene unclear. Trimming removed 0 bases from V and 2 bases from J, with 7 bases in between. CDR3 length: 13 amino acids. From germline, CDR1 is GTSNPN and CDR2 SVGIG (reference sequence).

This clone has a handful of counts. The rearrangement links TRBV30 to TRBJ2-1; no firm D call. The CDR3 spans 15 residues. V lost 1 base and J 4 bases, leaving 14 bases between the germline ends. Germline CDR1 reads GTSNPN; CDR2 reads SVGIG (reference sequence). The CDR3 spells CAWSAGRVRYNEQFF. CDR3 in DNA: TGTGCCTGGAGTGCCGGCAGAGTTCGGTACAATGAGCAGTTCTTC.

V usage is TRBV7-2 and J usage is TRBJ2-2; D might be TRBD1 or TRBD2, each matching 5 bases. In germline, CDR1 is SGHTA, CDR2 FQGNSA. Trimming left V 10 bases short and J 10 bases short, with 13 bases between. The CDR3 is made up of 11 amino acids. CDR3 residues: CATRPGTELFF. The CDR3 nucleotides read TGTGCCACTCGCCCGGGGACGGAGCTGTTTTTT. Full variable domain (remainder filled in from reference TRBV7-2 and TRBJ2-2): GAGVSQSPSNKVTEKGKDVELRCDPISGHTALYWYRQSLGQGLEFLIYFQGNSAPDKSGLPSDRFSAERTGGSVSTLTIQRTQQEDSAVYLCATRPGTELFFGEGSRLTVL.

This clone was seen a handful of times. Other DNA sequences in this specimen translate into the identical CDR3. The rearrangement uses TRBV30 and TRBJ1-1; D perhaps matches TRBD1 (5 bases). Trimming took 1 base from V and 0 from J, leaving 6 bases between them. There are 13 residues in the CDR3. Germline V gene data show CDR1 as GTSNPN and CDR2 as SVGIG (reference sequence). The CDR3 coding sequence is TGTGCCTGGAGTGGACAGCTGAACACTGAAGCTTTCTTT. Translation: CAWSGQLNTEAFF. The whole variable domain, remainder taken from reference TRBV30 and TRBJ1-1, is SQTIHQWPATLVQPVGSPLSLECTVEGTSNPNLYWYRQAAGRGLQLLFYSVGIGQISSEVPQNLSASRPQDRQFILSSKKLLLSDSGFYLCAWSGQLNTEAFFGQGTRLTVV.

This chain joins TRBV30 and TRBJ2-1; D possibly corresponds to TRBD1 (6 bases). CDR3 size: 14 residues. Trimming removed 5 bases from V and 5 bases from J, with 16 bases in between. CDR1 and CDR2 (germline): GTSNPN, SVGIG (reference sequence). The DNA for the CDR3 is TGTGCCTGGGGCGGACAGCTCAAAAACAATGAGCAGTTCTTC. Protein: CAWGGQLKNNEQFF.

The V call is TRBV27, the J call TRBJ2-7; D might be TRBD2 (6 bases). This CDR3 spans 11 amino acids. The ends were cut back, 6 bases at V and 3 bases at J, with 6 bases in the middle. In germline, CDR1 is MNHEY, CDR2 SMNVEV (reference sequence). This chain's CDR3 is CASSGGYEQYF. The CDR3 DNA is TGTGCCAGCAGCGGGGGCTACGAGCAGTACTTC.

This clone was seen a few times. The CDR3 sequence is CSVEDLLGIETQYF. The DNA for the CDR3 is TGCAGCGTTGAAGATCTGTTGGGGATAGAGACCCAGTACTTC. This rearrangement joins TRBV29-1 to TRBJ2-5; no definite D call. Germline V lookup: CDR1 SQVTM, CDR2 ANQGSEA. Trimming stripped 0 bases from V and 4 bases from J, with 12 bases between. The CDR3 contains 14 residues.

A few counts support this clone. The chain couples TRBV14 to TRBJ1-1, with D hard to call. Trimming took 0 bases from V and 0 from J, leaving 11 bases between them. The CDR3 is 16 residues long. Germline assignment: CDR1 SGHDN and CDR2 FVKESK. CDR3 coding DNA: TGTGCCAGCAGCCAAGATCTAGGGCAGCTGAACACTGAAGCTTTCTTT. The encoded protein is CASSQDLGQLNTEAFF.

This clone was seen a few times. The chain links TRBV4-1 to TRBJ2-1; D perhaps matches TRBD2 (6 bases). The CDR3 consists of 16 residues. The germline V gene has CDR1 MGHRA and CDR2 YSYEKL. The V end lost 1 base, the J end lost 5 bases, and 15 bases lay between the germline ends. This CDR3 reads CASSQVRSGGHNEQFF. As DNA, the CDR3 is TGCGCCAGCAGCCAAGTTCGTAGCGGAGGCCACAATGAGCAGTTCTTC.

This clone was detected a few times. V gene TRBV29-1 combines with J gene TRBJ1-4, with D hard to call. In germline, CDR1 is SQVTM, CDR2 ANQGSEA. V was clipped by 4 bases and J by 4 bases, with 7 bases between them. The CDR3 covers 12 residues. The CDR3 bases are TGCAGCGTTGCGCAGGTTAATGAAAAACTGTTTTTT. This sequence encodes CSVAQVNEKLFF. Supplemented by reference TRBV29-1 and TRBJ1-4, the full variable domain reads SAVISQKPSRDICQRGTSLTIQCQVDSQVTMMFWYRQQPGQSLTLIATANQGSEATYESGFVIDKFPISRPNLTFSTLTVSNMSPEDSSIYLCSVAQVNEKLFFGSGTQLSVL.

This clone was counted between two and nine times. The chain combines TRBV15 with TRBJ2-1, with a tentative D call TRBD1 (6 bases). The germline V gene encodes CDR1 LNHNV and CDR2 YYDKDF (reference sequence). The CDR3 totals 16 residues. V lost 5 bases and J lost 0, with 14 bases in between. The CDR3 spells CATSPRGGGSYNEQFF. DNA for the CDR3: TGTGCCACCAGCCCCAGGGGCGGAGGCTCCTACAATGAGCAGTTCTTC.

This clone was seen only a few times. This chain links TRBV2 with TRBJ2-7; TRBD2 aligns across 13 bases. Germline trimming cut 4 bases from V and 4 bases from J; bases unmatched to any gene: 1. CDR1 is SNHLY and CDR2 is FYNNEI in the germline V gene. The CDR3 runs to 14 residues. The CDR3 DNA sequence: TGTGCCAGCAGTGGACTAGCGGGAGGATACGAGCAGTACTTC. Translating gives CASSGLAGGYEQYF.